These T cell receptor beta chains were read from a single sample in a study of blood T cell repertoires in COVID-19. Sequenced by immunoSEQ multiplex PCR; TCRdb stores in-frame clones only, minus some. This table holds about 670,000 clones, just under 90% found once. The source material was peripheral blood. Every receptor here comes from a woman younger than 30 with acute or convalescent COVID-19. Each CDR3 is given with its conserved first and last residue. D genes are given only for firm matches. Size is omitted from some rows. Given values are once, few, many or a class for expanded clones.

d_call j_call v_call clone_size cdr3_nt cdr3_aa
. TRBJ1-1 TRBV29-1 . TGCAGCGTTGACAGGGGAGGGACTGAAGCTTTCTTT CSVDRGGTEAFF
TRBD2 TRBJ2-3 TRBV4-1 . TGCGCCAGCAGCCAAGGACGGGGGGCAGATACGCAGTATTTT CASSQGRGADTQYF
TRBD2 TRBJ2-2 TRBV3-1/TRBV3-2 . TGTGCCAGCAGCCGAGAAGCGGGGGGAAACACCGGGGAGCTGTTTTTT CASSREAGGNTGELFF
. TRBJ1-5 TRBV5-6 . TGTGCCAGCAGCAATTGGATGACTCCAACTCAGCCCCAGCATTTT CASSNWMTPTQPQHF
TRBD1 TRBJ1-2 TRBV5-1 . TGCGCCAGCAGCTTGGGGGACAGGGAAATGGGTGGCTACACCTTC CASSLGDREMGGYTF
TRBD1 TRBJ1-2 TRBV6-5 . TGTGCCAGCAGTTACTCATCAGGGGGATATGGCTACACCTTC CASSYSSGGYGYTF
. TRBJ2-5 TRBV13 . TGTGCCAGCAGCTTAGCGGGTGCGTACCAAGAGACCCAGTACTTC CASSLAGAYQETQYF
TRBD1 TRBJ2-1 TRBV6-4 . TGTGCCAGCTCCGGGACAGCTGACAATGAGCAGTTCTTC CASSGTADNEQFF
. TRBJ1-1 TRBV21-1 . TGTGCCAGCAGCTCACGGGGGGGGACTGAAGCTTTCTTT CASSSRGGTEAFF
TRBD1 TRBJ2-6 TRBV2 . TGTGCCAGCATAGGGACAGGAGGTAGCTCTGGGGCCAACGTCCTGACTTTC CASIGTGGSSGANVLTF
. TRBJ1-1 TRBV13 . TGTGCCAGCAAGGGAGCCGGCGCTGAAGCTTTCTTT CASKGAGAEAFF
TRBD1 TRBJ1-2 TRBV6-5 . TGTGCCAGCAGTCAACAGGGGTATGGCTACACCTTC CASSQQGYGYTF
. TRBJ1-5 TRBV19 . TGTGCCAGTAGTATAGAGGGCAGAAGCAATCAGCCCCAGCATTTT CASSIEGRSNQPQHF
. TRBJ1-3 TRBV6-5 . TGTGCCAGCAGGCAGACAGTGCTCTCTGGAAACACCATATATTTT CASRQTVLSGNTIYF
. TRBJ2-2 TRBV9 . TGTGCCAGCAGCCCCGTGGGGAGTCGGGGGGAGCTGTTTTTT CASSPVGSRGELFF
TRBD2 TRBJ2-1 TRBV9 . TGTGCCAGCAGCAGGACTAGCGGGGGGTACAATGAGCAGTTCTTC CASSRTSGGYNEQFF
. TRBJ1-1 TRBV15 . TGTGCCACCAGGAGGGAATATGTCCGGTCCGCTGAAGCTTTCTTT CATRREYVRSAEAFF
. TRBJ1-1 TRBV25-1 . TGTGCCAGCTCGACAGGCTCGACTGAAGCTTTCTTT CASSTGSTEAFF
TRBD1 TRBJ1-2 TRBV14 . TGTGCCAGCAGCCAAGTTTCGGCAGGGACAGCGCAATATAACTATGGCTACACCTTC CASSQVSAGTAQYNYGYTF
. TRBJ1-2 TRBV27 . TGTGCCAGCAGTTTTTCAGGGCTTGACTATGGCTACACCTTC CASSFSGLDYGYTF
TRBD1 TRBJ1-6 TRBV12-3/TRBV12-4 . TGTGCCAGCAGTACCCAACAGGGGGGGGCCCTCCACTTT CASSTQQGGALHF
. TRBJ2-7 TRBV13 . TGTGCCAGCAGCCTTTCGACTGAGTACGAGCAGTACTTC CASSLSTEYEQYF
. TRBJ1-2 TRBV11-2 . TGTGCCAGCAGCTTAGTGGAGCTCCAAGGCTACACCTTC CASSLVELQGYTF
. TRBJ2-2 TRBV6-4 once TGTGCCAGCAGCAGCACAGAGACCGGGGAGCTGTTTTTT CASSSTETGELFF
. TRBJ2-7 TRBV3-1/TRBV3-2 . TGTGCCAGCTGCCGCGGAACCTACGAGCAGTACTTC CASCRGTYEQYF
TRBD1 TRBJ1-1 TRBV7-9 . TGTGCCAGCAGACGGGACAGCTTGAACACTGAAGCTTTCTTT CASRRDSLNTEAFF